This T cell receptor beta chain was observed in a study of blood T cells in healthy people across ages (dated by TCRdb to between 2014 and 2017). As for the study more broadly: In model experiments, template switching captured roughly one uniquely barcoded TCR beta cDNA molecule for every two T cells. The donors were divided into four age groups: young (average roughly 17 years), middle-aged (roughly 40), aged (about 56) and long-lived (nearly 85). To track age-related changes in TCR beta repertoire diversity, the study relied on deep sequencing normalized with unique cDNA molecular identifiers. Donors of different ages were randomly distributed across sequencing lanes to avoid experimental bias. The study analyzed two additional independent replicas of 1 million unique cDNA reads from the same blood draw for two donors, one aged 18 to 30 and one aged 80 or older. General findings and caveats noted by the study authors: A strong correlation was found between observed TCR beta diversity and the percentage of naive T cells measured by flow cytometry. Since profiling was done on bulk unsorted PBMCs, naive and antigen-experienced compartments could not be conclusively compared. The CMV infection status of donors was not known, potentially confounding age-related changes in expanded clonotypes. Observed TCR beta diversity per million T cells fell roughly linearly with age, and a significant reduction was already apparent by age around 44. Total diversity estimates from one million sequenced T cells were considered lower bounds and underestimates. The long-lived group showed more naive CD4+ T cells, fewer expanded clones and increased TCR diversity than the aged group, suggesting age selection.

To prepare the library, 5' RACE was applied. Sequencing relied on an Illumina HiSeq 2500. A second PCR of 7 to 11 cycles was run with a J-beta primer mix and a sample-barcoded 5' primer. A unique molecular identifier was introduced onto each TCR beta cDNA molecule by a template-switch 5' adaptor carrying 12 random nucleotides. Each sample yielded at least 3 million CDR3-containing paired-end reads. First-strand cDNA synthesis was performed from all RNA using the Mint cDNA synthesis kit, with priming by a TRBC-specific oligonucleotide. Following uracil-DNA glycosylase treatment, a first 18-cycle PCR with universal primers M1SS and BC2_uni_R was performed on all cDNA. Under the source paper's analysis protocol: For normalization, 1 million high-quality reads were randomly selected from each sample, with every read carrying a distinct molecular identifier. Reads sharing molecular identifiers were discarded rather than binned into consensus sequences. CDR3 identification, clonotype clustering and error correction used MiTCR with a Q25 quality threshold and the strictest error-elimination algorithm. A nonparametric unseen species model with Euler transformation was used to estimate lower-bound total TCR beta diversity. Starting from the raw public reads, TCRdb applied fastp trimming at Q25, assembled clones with MiXCR and retained in-frame beta chains. A single entry per CDR3 protein holds the most common genes and DNA from its merged rows. It is TCRdb's table, rather than the study itself, that gives the V and J calls and clone size. This sample is represented by roughly 500,000 distinct CDR3 sequences; roughly 29% of them were singletons. Of the sample, 18% is held by the ten largest clones.

The approximately 40 donors, aged about 6 to 90 years, were systemically healthy Caucasian individuals from Russia. Each donor gave approximately 9.3 milliliters of peripheral blood, collected into EDTA-treated Vacutainer tubes. Ficoll-Paque density-gradient centrifugation was used to isolate PBMCs, with at least 6.5 million obtained per sample. Trizol reagent was used to extract total RNA from PBMCs, with at least 5.5 micrograms per sample. Naive CD45RAhigh/CD27high T cell percentages were measured by flow cytometry on a PBMC aliquot from every donor. Notes on this clonotype: Its antigen is currently not known. The input lacks base qualities; no much larger clone sits a single base away.

Spanning cysteine to phenylalanine, the CDR3 consists of 12 amino acids. The only DNA kept is the CDR3, 36 bases in frame from the first base. Unmatched junction bases come to 2, with V trimmed by 4 bases and J by 9 bases. Taken from the germline V gene, the CDR1 and CDR2 loops are SGHAT and FQNNGV. What was sequenced was blood. This clonotype was obtained from a woman aged 70-85 years in good health. The chain uses TRBV11-2 and TRBJ2-1, and 8 bases in between align with TRBD1. The bases read TGTGCCAGCAGCTCCCAGGGGGCTGAGCAGTTCTTC. Its coded protein is CASSSQGAEQFF.